These 17 T cell receptor beta chains were sequenced from one sample in a study of circulating and synovial CD4+ cells in juvenile arthritis. The protocol was immunoSEQ multiplex PCR, while the TCRdb copy is restricted to in-frame clones and leaves out a portion. The sample lists about 30,000 clones, just under 95% seen once, with approximately 2.8% in the top ten. The specimen sequenced was CD4+ T cells from blood. The receptors were sampled from a human donor with juvenile idiopathic arthritis.

This rearrangement joins TRBV11-1 to TRBJ1-4; the D is unclear. Germline-derived CDR1 and CDR2 are SGHAT and FQDESV (reference sequence). Trimming shortened V by 5 bases and J by 2 bases, and 12 bases separated the two germline ends. The CDR3 consists of 15 residues. The CDR3 spells CASSPRRGTNEKLFF. The CDR3 DNA reads TGTGCCAGCAGCCCAAGAAGAGGCACTAATGAAAAACTGTTTTTT.

V and J are TRBV10-3 and TRBJ1-1, with D uncertain. Germline CDR1 and CDR2: ENHRY and SYGVKD. V lost 6 bases and J lost 1, with 18 bases in between. The CDR3 length is 16 residues. This chain's CDR3 is CAISDPPGRENTEAFF. In DNA, the CDR3 is TGTGCCATCAGCGACCCCCCGGGGAGGGAGAACACTGAAGCTTTCTTT.

The chain combines TRBV6-1 with TRBJ2-1; TRBD2 agrees at 14 bases. The length of the CDR3 is 15 residues. Unmatched junction bases numbered 7, after V lost 6 bases and J lost 9 bases. The germline V gene has CDR1 MNHNS and CDR2 SASEGT. CDR3 sequence (DNA): TGTGCCAGCAGCCTGACTAGCGGGAGGGGTTCTGAGCAGTTCTTC. It translates to CASSLTSGRGSEQFF.

This clone was counted a single time. The J gene is TRBJ2-5, the V gene TRBV5-1; D gene unclear. V was cut by 0 bases and J by 3 bases, with 6 bases left in between. The CDR3 extends over 13 amino acids. Per the germline V gene, CDR1 is SGHRS and CDR2 is YFSETQ. CDR3 residues: CASSLGQKETQYF. CDR3 nucleotide sequence: TGCGCCAGCAGCTTGGGGCAGAAAGAGACCCAGTACTTC.

The chain employs TRBV14 and TRBJ2-3; a weak D match, TRBD2 (6 bases). Per germline, CDR1 SGHDN and CDR2 FVKESK. The CDR3 is 15 residues long. The V end lost 1 base, the J end lost 1 base, and 9 bases lay between the germline ends. The CDR3 DNA follows: TGTGCCAGCAGCCAAGGCGGGGCCCGCACAGATACGCAGTATTTT. This translates into CASSQGGARTDTQYF.

This chain links TRBV9 with TRBJ1-1, with D unclear. The V end lost 0 bases, the J end lost 0 bases, and 12 bases lay between the germline ends. Germline lookup yields CDR1 SGDLS and CDR2 YYNGEE. The CDR3 consists of 16 residues. The CDR3 bases are TGTGCCAGCAGCGTAGGTCCGCAACTCATGAACACTGAAGCTTTCTTT. Amino acids: CASSVGPQLMNTEAFF. Full variable domain (remainder filled in from reference TRBV9 and TRBJ1-1): DSGVTQTPKHLITATGQRVTLRCSPRSGDLSVYWYQQSLDQGLQFLIQYYNGEERAKGNILERFSAQQFPDLHSELNLSSLELGDSALYFCASSVGPQLMNTEAFFGQGTRLTVV.

The genes are TRBV29-1 and TRBJ2-1, with TRBD1 matching 9 bases. This CDR3 region has 14 residues. Germline V gene lookup returns CDR1 SQVTM and CDR2 ANQGSEA. V shed 5 bases, J shed 4 bases, and the junction held 6 bases outside the gene matches. CDR3 protein: CSVRDREAYNEQFF. As DNA, the CDR3 is TGCAGCGTTCGGGACAGGGAGGCGTACAATGAGCAGTTCTTC.

This clone was seen a single time. This CDR3 is CASSLAGGRVVMEQFF. CDR3 nucleotide sequence: TGTGCCAGCAGTCTAGCGGGCGGGAGGGTCGTTATGGAGCAGTTCTTC. The gene calls are TRBV7-9 and TRBJ2-1; 9 nucleotides align to TRBD2. Trimming cost V 6 bases and J 10 bases; bases outside gene matches: 16. This CDR3 contains 16 residues. Looked up from germline, CDR1 is SEHNR and CDR2 is FQNEAQ (reference sequence).

The chain uses TRBV7-9 and TRBJ1-5; possible D gene TRBD1, 5 bases. V dropped 8 bases and J dropped 0 bases, with 11 bases sitting between them. Germline V gene sequence: CDR1 SEHNR, CDR2 FQNEAQ (reference sequence). The CDR3 loop spans 14 amino acids. The CDR3 sequence: CASVGGGSNQPQHF. As DNA, the CDR3 is TGTGCCAGCGTGGGGGGGGGTAGCAATCAGCCCCAGCATTTT.

The rearrangement joins TRBV29-1 to TRBJ2-2; 7 bases map to TRBD1. CDR1 and CDR2 from the germline V gene are SQVTM and ANQGSEA. CDR3 length equals 14 residues. V dropped 5 bases and J dropped 3; count of bases not matched to a gene: 6. This CDR3 reads CSVNTGTDTGELFF. CDR3 bases: TGCAGCGTTAATACCGGGACAGACACCGGGGAGCTGTTTTTT.

This chain connects TRBV6-5 to TRBJ2-7, with D tentatively TRBD2 (5 bases). The CDR3 is 14 amino acids. From germline, CDR1 is MNHEY and CDR2 SVGAGI. The V gene lost 4 bases and the J gene lost 1 base, with 11 bases spanning the gap. The CDR3 loop is CASSFVRGSYEQYF. CDR3 DNA: TGTGCCAGCAGTTTCGTTCGGGGATCCTACGAGCAGTACTTC.

This sequence joins TRBV28 and TRBJ2-5; 10 nucleotides align to TRBD1. Matching the DNA end better, TRBJ2-7 makes the J call doubtful. The germline V gene has CDR1 MDHEN and CDR2 SYDVKM. The length of the CDR3 is 15 residues. CDR3 DNA: TGTGCCAGCAGTCCCGCCGACAGGGGGCTCTACGAGCAGTACTTC. It yields the protein CASSPADRGLYEQYF.

V and J are TRBV11-2 and TRBJ2-2; D is unresolved. Trimming removed 7 bases from V and 0 bases from J, with 9 bases in between. Germline V gives CDR1 SGHAT, CDR2 FQNNGV. The CDR3 covers 14 residues. The CDR3 DNA is TGTGCCAGCACGGCGGCAGCGAACACCGGGGAGCTGTTTTTT. Translated, it gives CASTAAANTGELFF.

The chain employs TRBV11-2 and TRBJ2-7; 10 bases line up with TRBD1. The V and J ends lost 3 bases and 5 bases, in that order; junction bases with no gene match: 7. Germline V gene lookup returns CDR1 SGHAT and CDR2 FQNNGV. This CDR3 contains 15 residues. The CDR3 DNA follows: TGTGCCAGCAGCTTTTTTGTAGGGACAGGGGACGAGCAGTACTTC. It specifies CASSFFVGTGDEQYF. Based on the CDR3 plus reference TRBV11-2 and TRBJ2-7, the full variable domain is EAGVAQSPRYKIIEKRQSVAFWCNPISGHATLYWYQQILGQGPKLLIQFQNNGVVDDSQLPKDRFSAERLKGVDSTLKIQPAKLEDSAVYLCASSFFVGTGDEQYFGPGTRLTVT.

This rearrangement joins TRBV5-1 to TRBJ2-7; 11 positions match TRBD2. V shed 2 bases and J 0 bases; nucleotides not matched to a gene: 7. Looked up from germline, CDR1 is SGHRS and CDR2 is YFSETQ. The CDR3 totals 17 residues. The CDR3 bases are TGCGCCAGCAGCTTAGGGACTAGCGGCCCCTTCTCCTACGAGCAGTACTTC. Protein sequence: CASSLGTSGPFSYEQYF.

In regard to this clone: At one end, the junction sequence differs from germline, possibly due to a read error. The rearrangement uses TRBV30 and TRBJ1-5, with D possibly TRBD1 on 5 matching bases. The CDR3 runs to 14 residues. CDR1 and CDR2 (germline): GTSNPN, SVGIG (reference sequence). This CDR3 is CTWSVHGGNQPQHF. For the CDR3, the DNA is TGTACCTGGAGTGTACACGGGGGAAATCAGCCCCAGCATTTT.

The chain employs TRBV27 and TRBJ2-1; 7 bases align to TRBD2. The CDR3 loop spans 15 amino acids. Per germline, CDR1 MNHEY and CDR2 SMNVEV (reference sequence). V lost 8 bases and J lost 4; bases outside the gene matches: 11. The DNA of the CDR3 is TGTGCCAGCGACCCAAGAGCTAGCGGTTACAATGAGCAGTTCTTC. As protein: CASDPRASGYNEQFF.